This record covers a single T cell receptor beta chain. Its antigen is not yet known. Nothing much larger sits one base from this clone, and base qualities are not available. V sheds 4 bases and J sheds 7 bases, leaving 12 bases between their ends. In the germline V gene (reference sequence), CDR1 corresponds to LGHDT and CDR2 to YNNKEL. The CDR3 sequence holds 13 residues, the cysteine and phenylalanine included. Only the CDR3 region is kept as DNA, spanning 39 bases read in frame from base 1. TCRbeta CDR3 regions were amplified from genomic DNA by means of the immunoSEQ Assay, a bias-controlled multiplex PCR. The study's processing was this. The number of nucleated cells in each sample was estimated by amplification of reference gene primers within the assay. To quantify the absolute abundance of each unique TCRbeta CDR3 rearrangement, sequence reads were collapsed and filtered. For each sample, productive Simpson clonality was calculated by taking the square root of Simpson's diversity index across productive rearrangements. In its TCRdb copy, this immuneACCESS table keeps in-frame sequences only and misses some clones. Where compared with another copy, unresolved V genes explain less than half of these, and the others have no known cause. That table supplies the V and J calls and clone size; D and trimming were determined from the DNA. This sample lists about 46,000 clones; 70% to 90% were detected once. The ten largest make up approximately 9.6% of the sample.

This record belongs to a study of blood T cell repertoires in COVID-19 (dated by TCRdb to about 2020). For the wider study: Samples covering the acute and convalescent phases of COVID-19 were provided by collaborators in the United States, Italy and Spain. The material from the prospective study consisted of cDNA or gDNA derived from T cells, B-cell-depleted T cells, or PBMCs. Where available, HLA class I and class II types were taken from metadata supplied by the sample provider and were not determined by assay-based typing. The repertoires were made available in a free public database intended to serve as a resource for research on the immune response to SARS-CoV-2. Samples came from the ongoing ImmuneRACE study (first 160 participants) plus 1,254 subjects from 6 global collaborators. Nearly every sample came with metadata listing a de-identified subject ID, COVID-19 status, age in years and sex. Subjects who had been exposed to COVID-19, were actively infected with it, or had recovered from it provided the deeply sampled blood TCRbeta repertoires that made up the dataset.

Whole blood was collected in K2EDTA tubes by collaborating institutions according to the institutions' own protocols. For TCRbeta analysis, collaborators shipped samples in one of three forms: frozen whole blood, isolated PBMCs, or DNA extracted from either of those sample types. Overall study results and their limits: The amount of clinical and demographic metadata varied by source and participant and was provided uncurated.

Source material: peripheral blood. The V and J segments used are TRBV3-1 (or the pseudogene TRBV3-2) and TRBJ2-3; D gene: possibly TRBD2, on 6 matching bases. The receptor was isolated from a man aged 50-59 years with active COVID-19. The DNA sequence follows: TGTGCCAGCAGCCGGGGACTTTCCTATACGCAGTATTTT. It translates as CASSRGLSYTQYF.